Given below is one T cell receptor (beta chain) in context. Ophthalmopathy cases showed moderate-to-severe activity, scoring CAS ≥3 and NOSPECS ≥4, with duration under 3 months. This record belongs to a study of Graves' ophthalmopathy and Graves' hyperthyroidism. Study details: At initial diagnosis, peripheral blood was obtained, and this preceded any treatment.

V lost 3 bases and J lost 3; bases outside the gene matches: 8. The CDR3 runs 16 residues. Germline CDR1 reads MGHRA; CDR2 reads YSYEKL. RNA transcripts yielded amplified TCR beta CDR3 regions. A first-round RT-PCR used HTBI primers, followed by a second-round multiplex PCR. One entry per CDR3 protein, called by TCRdb with MiXCR from the multiplex PCR reads. Of approximately 480,000 distinct CDR3 sequences in the sample, approximately 15% were seen once. The TCR sequence derives from a young woman with Graves' ophthalmopathy. The J gene is TRBJ2-7, the V gene TRBV4-1; 10 bases map to TRBD1. Material for sequencing was blood. Here the CDR3 DNA reads TGCGCCAGCAGCCACCGGCCGGGACAGGGGATCTACGAGCAGTACTTC. It specifies CASSHRPGQGIYEQYF.